A selection of T cell receptor beta chains follows, all from one sample in a study of Tregs in tolerant kidney transplant recipients. The data were produced by immunoSEQ multiplex PCR, yet TCRdb's version contains in-frame clones alone and is incomplete. The repertoire holds some 80,000 clones, with under 98% as singletons. The starting material was CD4+ T cells from blood, obtained before the transplant. The receptors were sampled from a human donor who received a combined kidney and bone marrow transplant. Both conserved end residues are part of each CDR3. D genes are given only for firm matches. Part of the rows lack a size; the others show once, few, many or a class for expanded clones.

D,V,size,J,CDR3,DNA
TRBD1,TRBV14,.,TRBJ2-7,CASSQGTVPYEQYF,TGTGCCAGCAGCCAGGGGACAGTCCCCTACGAGCAGTACTTC
.,TRBV7-6,.,TRBJ1-3,CASRRKLGGNTIYF,TGTGCCAGCAGACGTAAGCTAGGAGGAAACACCATATATTTT
.,TRBV5-1,.,TRBJ1-1,CASSLDTNTEAFF,TGCGCCAGCAGCTTGGACACGAACACTGAAGCTTTCTTT
TRBD1,TRBV5-4,.,TRBJ2-7,CASSGGQGVNNEQYF,TGTGCCAGCAGCGGAGGACAGGGGGTGAACAACGAGCAGTACTTC
.,TRBV4-1,.,TRBJ1-2,CASSQVLHWPDIYGYTF,TGCGCCAGCAGCCAAGTATTACATTGGCCTGATATCTATGGCTACACCTTC
TRBD1,TRBV30,once,TRBJ1-4,CAWSVQGGGEKLFF,TGTGCCTGGAGTGTACAGGGGGGTGGTGAAAAACTGTTTTTT
.,TRBV18,few,TRBJ2-7,CASSRAGIPYEQYF,TGTGCCAGCTCACGGGCGGGGATCCCCTACGAGCAGTACTTC
.,TRBV11-2,.,TRBJ2-1,CASTEPLGSSYNEQFF,TGTGCCAGCACCGAACCCCTGGGGAGCTCCTACAATGAGCAGTTCTTC
.,TRBV30,.,TRBJ2-1,CAWSRWEYNEQFF,TGTGCCTGGAGTAGATGGGAGTACAATGAGCAGTTCTTC
TRBD2,TRBV5-6,.,TRBJ2-3,CASSLFGASGLHTDTQYF,TGTGCCAGCAGCTTGTTTGGGGCTAGCGGACTCCACACAGATACGCAGTATTTT
TRBD1,TRBV5-8,.,TRBJ1-1,CASSTQGAIAFF,TGTGCCAGCAGTACACAGGGGGCAATAGCTTTCTTT
.,TRBV5-4,.,TRBJ1-2,CASSPPLGGEGGGYTF,TGTGCCAGCAGCCCCCCTTTAGGGGGTGAAGGAGGAGGCTACACCTTC
TRBD2,TRBV6-4,.,TRBJ2-2,CASRGTSGRGEELFF,TGTGCCAGCAGGGGGACTAGCGGGAGAGGTGAGGAGCTGTTTTTT
.,TRBV4-3,.,TRBJ1-4,CASSQVATNEKLFF,TGCGCCAGCAGCCAAGTAGCAACTAATGAAAAACTGTTTTTT
.,TRBV11-1,.,TRBJ2-7,CASSGKEPARGLTEQYF,TGTGCCAGCAGCGGCAAAGAGCCGGCCAGGGGCCTTACTGAGCAGTACTTC
TRBD2,TRBV19,.,TRBJ2-3,CASSGRGGVAGGGTDTQYF,TGTGCCAGTAGTGGGAGGGGGGGGGTAGCGGGAGGAGGAACAGATACGCAGTATTTT
TRBD1,TRBV7-9,.,TRBJ1-1,CASRHWTGRLDTEAFF,TGTGCCAGCAGACACTGGACAGGGAGACTGGACACTGAAGCTTTCTTT
.,TRBV5-1,.,TRBJ2-5,CASSLTGGREETQYF,TGCGCCAGCAGCTTGACGGGGGGCAGGGAAGAGACCCAGTACTTC
.,TRBV5-1,once,TRBJ1-4,CASSLGGHNEKLFF,TGCGCCAGCAGCCTGGGCGGCCATAATGAAAAACTGTTTTTT
.,TRBV4-1,.,TRBJ1-5,CASSQLPPGLEVHQPQHF,TGCGCCAGCAGCCAACTCCCCCCGGGACTTGAAGTTCATCAGCCCCAGCATTTT
TRBD2,TRBV6-4,once,TRBJ2-2,CASSSLAGVTGELFF,TGTGCCAGCAGTTCCTTAGCGGGAGTTACCGGGGAGCTGTTTTTT
.,TRBV5-5,once,TRBJ2-7,CASSLYSSRYEQYF,TGTGCCAGCAGCTTGTACTCGTCGCGGTACGAGCAGTACTTC
.,TRBV4-3,.,TRBJ2-7,CASSQPHRVLYEQYF,TGCGCCAGCAGCCAGCCTCACAGGGTACTCTACGAGCAGTACTTC
TRBD1,TRBV30,.,TRBJ2-1,CAWSVKGANEQFF,TGTGCCTGGAGTGTAAAGGGGGCGAATGAGCAGTTCTTC
.,TRBV5-8,.,TRBJ1-5,CASSLRGNQPQHF,TGTGCCAGCAGCTTGAGGGGAAATCAGCCCCAGCATTTT